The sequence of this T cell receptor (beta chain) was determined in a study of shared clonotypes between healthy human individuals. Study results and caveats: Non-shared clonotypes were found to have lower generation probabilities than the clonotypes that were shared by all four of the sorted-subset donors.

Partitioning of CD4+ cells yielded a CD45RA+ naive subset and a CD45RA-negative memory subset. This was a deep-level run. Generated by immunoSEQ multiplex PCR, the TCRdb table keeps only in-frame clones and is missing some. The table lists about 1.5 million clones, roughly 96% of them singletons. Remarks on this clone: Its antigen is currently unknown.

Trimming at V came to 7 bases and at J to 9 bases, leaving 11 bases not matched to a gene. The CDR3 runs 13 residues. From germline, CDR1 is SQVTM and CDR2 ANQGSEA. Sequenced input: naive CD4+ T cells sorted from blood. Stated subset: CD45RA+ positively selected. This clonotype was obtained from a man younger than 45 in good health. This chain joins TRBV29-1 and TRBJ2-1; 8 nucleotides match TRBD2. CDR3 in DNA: TGCAGCGGCTGGGCCGGGACTAGAAGTGAGCAGTTCTTC. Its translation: CSGWAGTRSEQFF.